These 14 T cell receptor beta chains came from one sample sequenced in a study of long-term antiretroviral therapy in people with HIV. It was version v3.0 of the immunoSEQ assay that was run at survey level. The assay was immunoSEQ multiplex PCR, and TCRdb's table has in-frame clones only and misses some. The repertoire holds about 20,000 clones, with 75% to 90% as singletons. The specimen comprised unsorted PBMCs, sampled 1.2 years after starting antiretroviral therapy. Every receptor here comes from a middle-aged woman with HIV.

The rearrangement links TRBV5-8 to TRBJ2-7; D is uncertain. Germline lookup yields CDR1 SGHTS and CDR2 YDEGEE. This CDR3 has 14 amino acids. The V end lost 0 bases, the J end lost 7 bases, and 14 bases lay between the germline ends. The DNA of the CDR3 is TGTGCCAGCAGCTTGGGTATCCTCTTGAGGGAGCAGTACTTC. It encodes CASSLGILLREQYF.

The V and J genes are TRBV4-3 and TRBJ2-3, with D unclear. Trimming shortened V by 0 bases and J by 0 bases, and 7 bases separated the two germline ends. Looked up from germline, CDR1 is LGHNA and CDR2 is YSLEER. There are 15 residues in the CDR3. In DNA, the CDR3 is TGCGCCAGCAGCCAAGACCTAACTAGCACAGATACGCAGTATTTT. This sequence encodes CASSQDLTSTDTQYF.

This clone showed up just once. The V call is TRBV19, the J call TRBJ2-2; D possibly corresponds to TRBD2 (5 bases). The germline V and J ends were trimmed by 8 bases and 8 bases, with 9 bases remaining between them. Germline CDR1 reads LNHDA; CDR2 reads SQIVND (reference sequence). There are 11 residues in the CDR3. The CDR3: CASSGTGELFF. The CDR3 DNA sequence: TGTGCCAGTTCGGGAACTGGGGAGCTGTTTTTT.

DNA of the CDR3: TGTGCCAGCAGCGTCGGACAGTACAATGAGCAGTTCTTC. Protein product: CASSVGQYNEQFF. The V gene is TRBV9, the J gene TRBJ2-1; the D gene is possibly TRBD1 (6 bases). In germline, CDR1 is SGDLS, CDR2 YYNGEE. Trimming took off 2 bases at V and 4 bases at J, with 7 bases between the two ends. This CDR3 contains 13 residues.

This chain connects TRBV6-6 to TRBJ2-7; a weak D match, TRBD1 (5 bases). CDR3 length: 13 residues. The germline V gene has CDR1 MNHNY and CDR2 SVGAGI (reference sequence). V was trimmed by 2 bases and J by 2 bases, leaving 7 bases between them. The DNA of the CDR3 is TGTGCCAGCAGTTACCCAGGGACCTACGAGCAGTACTTC. It specifies CASSYPGTYEQYF.

The rearrangement links TRBV18 to TRBJ2-7; D not certain. This CDR3 has 11 amino acids. Deletions cut 3 bases from V and 6 bases from J, with 6 bases between. Germline lookup yields CDR1 KGHSH and CDR2 LQKENI. The DNA of the CDR3 is TGTGCCAGCTCACCTGATGTCGAGCAGTACTTC. It specifies CASSPDVEQYF. The full variable domain, its missing parts supplied by reference TRBV18 and TRBJ2-7, is NAGVMQNPRHLVRRRGQEARLRCSPMKGHSHVYWYRQLPEEGLKFMVYLQKENIIDESGMPKERFSAEFPKEGPSILRIQQVVRGDSAAYFCASSPDVEQYFGPGTRLTVT.

The CDR3 coding sequence is TGTGCCAGCAGCTTGGATATTAGCGGGAGGAACAATGAGCAGTTCTTC. Protein sequence: CASSLDISGRNNEQFF. The V and J genes are TRBV5-5 and TRBJ2-1; 10 nucleotides align to TRBD2. The CDR3 runs to 16 residues. Germline V gene lookup returns CDR1 SGHKS and CDR2 YYEKEE (reference sequence). The V segment lost 0 bases and the J segment 5 bases; nucleotides outside the gene matches: 5.

The genes are TRBV30 and TRBJ2-1; 7 bases match TRBD2. V gave up 3 bases and J gave up 4 bases; unmatched junction bases: 9. The CDR3 sequence is 15 residues long. In germline, CDR1 is GTSNPN, CDR2 SVGIG (reference sequence). CDR3 region: CAWRSQSGGYNEQFF. The CDR3 DNA reads TGTGCCTGGAGATCCCAGTCGGGAGGATACAATGAGCAGTTCTTC.

This rearrangement joins TRBV7-3 to TRBJ2-1; either TRBD1 or TRBD2 may fit D (5 bases each). This CDR3 region has 13 residues. The V gene lost 0 bases and the J gene lost 6 bases, with 6 bases spanning the gap. CDR1 and CDR2 (germline): SGHTA, FQGTGA. The CDR3 region has the DNA TGTGCCAGCAGCTTAACCGGGACCAATGAGCAGTTCTTC. Protein: CASSLTGTNEQFF.

The CDR3 DNA sequence: TGTGCCAGTAGTATATCGGGCCCCACAGAGACCCCCCACACCGGGGAGCTGTTTTTT. It is translated as CASSISGPTETPHTGELFF. The rearrangement links TRBV19 to TRBJ2-2; D gene uncertain. Trimming removed 2 bases from V and 3 bases from J, with 22 bases in between. From germline, CDR1 is LNHDA and CDR2 SQIVND (reference sequence). CDR3 length: 19 residues.

The chain combines TRBV7-6 with TRBJ2-1, with a tentative D call TRBD2 (5 bases). The V and J ends lost 0 bases and 4 bases respectively, with 10 bases between them. The CDR3 is made up of 15 amino acids. Germline V CDR1 and CDR2: SGHVS, FNYEAQ. The CDR3 sequence: CASSLAPRVYNEQFF. The CDR3 region has the DNA TGTGCCAGCAGCTTAGCCCCGAGGGTATACAATGAGCAGTTCTTC.

This chain connects TRBV27 to TRBJ2-7, with 7 positions matching TRBD1. The germline gives CDR1 MNHEY, CDR2 SMNVEV (reference sequence). The CDR3 spans 13 residues. With 3 bases clipped from V and 5 bases from J, the junction kept 4 bases outside the gene matches. CDR3 residues: CASSFNRGNEQYF. The CDR3 DNA follows: TGTGCCAGCAGTTTTAACAGGGGTAACGAGCAGTACTTC.

The chain uses TRBV7-9 and TRBJ2-1; no definite D call. V dropped 1 base and J dropped 3 bases, with 10 bases sitting between them. This CDR3 contains 15 residues. The germline V gene encodes CDR1 SEHNR and CDR2 FQNEAQ (reference sequence). Here the CDR3 reads CASSLVETLYNEQFF. CDR3 DNA: TGTGCCAGCAGCTTAGTGGAGACTCTCTACAATGAGCAGTTCTTC.

The genes are TRBV27 and TRBJ2-7; D gene uncertain. The germline V and J ends were trimmed by 0 bases and 1 base, with 7 bases remaining between them. The CDR3 length is 14 residues. Germline V gene data show CDR1 as MNHEY and CDR2 as SMNVEV (reference sequence). The DNA for the CDR3 is TGTGCCAGCAGTTTATCAGTCGGGTCCTACGAGCAGTACTTC. Translated, it gives CASSLSVGSYEQYF.